This T cell receptor beta chain derives from a study of blood T cell repertoires in COVID-19. In the study overall: Sample material is recorded as cDNA or gDNA derived from T cells, B-cell-depleted T cells, or PBMCs.

The assay was immunoSEQ multiplex PCR, and TCRdb's table has in-frame clones only and misses some. The data show around 300,000 clones, around nine tenths seen once. Self-reported history from a screening survey and questionnaire set each donor's cohort. The CDR3 sequence is 13 residues long. The germline V gene encodes CDR1 MDHEN and CDR2 SYDVKM. V was cut by 8 bases and J by 0 bases, with 9 bases left in between. Only one count was recorded for this clone. A much larger clone differs by one base, so this may be a read error. The sample contains more than one DNA sequence encoding this CDR3. Sequencing used PBMCs or T cells enriched from blood (not recorded which). This receptor was obtained from an older woman who had recovered from COVID-19. The rearrangement uses TRBV28 and TRBJ2-3; TRBD2 might be the D (5 bases). This chain's CDR3 is CASGGGSTDTQYF. The CDR3 DNA reads TGTGCCAGCGGTGGCGGGAGCACAGATACGCAGTATTTT. The complete variable domain, with remaining parts taken from reference TRBV28 and TRBJ2-3, reads DVKVTQSSRYLVKRTGEKVFLECVQDMDHENMFWYRQDPGLGLRLIYFSYDVKMKEKGDIPEGYSVSREKKERFSLILESASTNQTSMYLCASGGGSTDTQYFGPGTRLTVL.